This is a list of T cell receptor beta chains from one sample in a study of technical replicates of blood from a handful of donors. Sequencing was performed with immunoSEQ multiplex PCR; in TCRdb, only in-frame clones are kept and a portion is missing. Of approximately 69,000 clones detected, around 97% appear once; the ten largest clones hold around 0.2%. Input material: T cells isolated from PBMCs. These TCRs come from a human donor in good health. Both conserved end residues are part of each CDR3. The D gene is left open where the match is weak. Clone size is given for some rows only: seen once, a few or many times, or a class if the clone is expanded.

j_gene: TRBJ1-5; d_gene: TRBD1; abundance: -; v_gene: TRBV4-1; CDR3nt: TGCGCCAGCAGCCAAGAGAGGGGACAGACCTATCAGCCCCAGCATTTT; CDR3aa: CASSQERGQTYQPQHF
j_gene: TRBJ2-3; d_gene: -; abundance: -; v_gene: TRBV5-6; CDR3nt: TGTGCCAGCAGCTTGGTTTACACAGATACGCAGTATTTT; CDR3aa: CASSLVYTDTQYF
j_gene: TRBJ1-3; d_gene: TRBD1; abundance: -; v_gene: TRBV6-1; CDR3nt: TGTGCCAGCAGATCCGGGACAGGGAGTGACACCATATATTTT; CDR3aa: CASRSGTGSDTIYF
j_gene: TRBJ2-2; d_gene: -; abundance: -; v_gene: TRBV7-9; CDR3nt: TGTGCCAGCAGCCCGATAGCAGGGTCCGCGAACACCGGGGAGCTGTTTTTT; CDR3aa: CASSPIAGSANTGELFF
j_gene: TRBJ2-5; d_gene: -; abundance: -; v_gene: TRBV2; CDR3nt: TGTGCCAGCATTCCTTGGTGGGCGCCGGCAGAGACCCAGTACTTC; CDR3aa: CASIPWWAPAETQYF
j_gene: TRBJ2-3; d_gene: -; abundance: once; v_gene: TRBV5-1; CDR3nt: TGCGCCAGCAGCTTCATCGGACAGTATAACACAGATACGCAGTATTTT; CDR3aa: CASSFIGQYNTDTQYF
j_gene: TRBJ1-1; d_gene: -; abundance: -; v_gene: TRBV5-1; CDR3nt: TGCGCCAGCAGCTTGAGACAGAACACTGAAGCTTTCTTT; CDR3aa: CASSLRQNTEAFF
j_gene: TRBJ1-5; d_gene: -; abundance: -; v_gene: TRBV30; CDR3nt: TGTGCCTGGAGTGTACAGGGTCAGCCCCAGCATTTT; CDR3aa: CAWSVQGQPQHF
j_gene: TRBJ2-2; d_gene: -; abundance: -; v_gene: TRBV7-9; CDR3nt: TGTGCCGCGGGTCGGGGAACCGGGGAGCTGTTTTTT; CDR3aa: CAAGRGTGELFF
j_gene: TRBJ1-1; d_gene: TRBD1; abundance: -; v_gene: TRBV28; CDR3nt: TGTGCCAGCAGGCGCCGGGACAGAGAAGCTTTCTTT; CDR3aa: CASRRRDREAFF
j_gene: TRBJ2-5; d_gene: -; abundance: -; v_gene: TRBV28; CDR3nt: TGTGCCAGCAGTTTAATCTTCCGGACTGACATTAGGGAGACCCAGTACTTC; CDR3aa: CASSLIFRTDIRETQYF
j_gene: TRBJ2-5; d_gene: TRBD2; abundance: -; v_gene: TRBV7-7; CDR3nt: TGTGCTAGCAGCCGGGGGGGATCGGGGGAGACCCAGTACTTC; CDR3aa: CASSRGGSGETQYF
j_gene: TRBJ1-3; d_gene: -; abundance: -; v_gene: TRBV10-3; CDR3nt: TGTGCCATCAGTGAGTCGATCGGGATGTCCTCTGGAAACACCATATATTTT; CDR3aa: CAISESIGMSSGNTIYF
j_gene: TRBJ2-3; d_gene: TRBD1; abundance: -; v_gene: TRBV6-5; CDR3nt: TGTGCCAGCAGTTACCACGGACAGGGGGGTCCAGATACGCAGTATTTT; CDR3aa: CASSYHGQGGPDTQYF
j_gene: TRBJ2-5; d_gene: -; abundance: -; v_gene: TRBV5-1; CDR3nt: TGCGCCAGCAGCTTCAACAGGCAAGAGACCCAGTACTTC; CDR3aa: CASSFNRQETQYF
j_gene: TRBJ2-5; d_gene: TRBD1; abundance: once; v_gene: TRBV5-6; CDR3nt: TGTGCCAGCAGTGACGGGACAGGGCCAGAGACCCAGTACTTC; CDR3aa: CASSDGTGPETQYF
j_gene: TRBJ1-3; d_gene: TRBD1; abundance: -; v_gene: TRBV15; CDR3nt: TGTGCCACCAGCGCCACAGGGGGTCAAGAAGGAAACACCATATATTTT; CDR3aa: CATSATGGQEGNTIYF
j_gene: TRBJ2-5; d_gene: -; abundance: -; v_gene: TRBV5-6; CDR3nt: TGTGCCAGCAGCTTGAAGCGGACAGAGACCCAGTACTTC; CDR3aa: CASSLKRTETQYF
j_gene: TRBJ2-7; d_gene: -; abundance: -; v_gene: TRBV2; CDR3nt: TGTGCCAGCAGAGACAGGCGTTCCTCCTACGAGCAGTACTTC; CDR3aa: CASRDRRSSYEQYF
j_gene: TRBJ1-2; d_gene: -; abundance: -; v_gene: TRBV30; CDR3nt: TGTGCCTGGAGTGTGACGGACTACTATGGCTACACCTTC; CDR3aa: CAWSVTDYYGYTF
j_gene: TRBJ2-7; d_gene: -; abundance: -; v_gene: TRBV11-2; CDR3nt: TGTGCCAGCAGCTTAGTCCCAGACTCCCTTTACGAGCAGTACTTC; CDR3aa: CASSLVPDSLYEQYF
j_gene: TRBJ2-1; d_gene: -; abundance: -; v_gene: TRBV5-4; CDR3nt: TGTGCCAGCAGCCAGACAGACGACTTCAATGAGCAGTTCTTC; CDR3aa: CASSQTDDFNEQFF
j_gene: TRBJ1-5; d_gene: -; abundance: -; v_gene: TRBV30; CDR3nt: TGTGCCTGGAGTAGCGACACCCGGGACACAAGTTATCAGCCCCAGCATTTT; CDR3aa: CAWSSDTRDTSYQPQHF
j_gene: TRBJ1-5; d_gene: -; abundance: -; v_gene: TRBV28; CDR3nt: TGTGCCAGCACGTCTCCGGAAGGGGTTCAGCCCCAGCATTTT; CDR3aa: CASTSPEGVQPQHF
j_gene: TRBJ1-1; d_gene: -; abundance: once; v_gene: TRBV27; CDR3nt: TGTGCCAGCAGGGGGCCAACTGAAGCTTTCTTT; CDR3aa: CASRGPTEAFF
j_gene: TRBJ1-2; d_gene: TRBD1; abundance: -; v_gene: TRBV30; CDR3nt: TGTGCCTGGAGTCGGACCTCCACAGGGGTTGGCTACACCTTC; CDR3aa: CAWSRTSTGVGYTF
j_gene: TRBJ1-1; d_gene: -; abundance: once; v_gene: TRBV5-1; CDR3nt: TGCGCCAGCATTCGTGACCGCCCCGGAGGGGACACTGAAGCTTTCTTT; CDR3aa: CASIRDRPGGDTEAFF